These 21 T cell receptor beta chains came from one sample sequenced in a study of T cell clonotyping in hematopoietic cell transplantation. Produced via immunoSEQ multiplex PCR; TCRdb's table is partial and in-frame only. The sample holds roughly 18,000 clones; about 84% are singletons and the top ten take approximately 8.4%. Time point specified: recipient sample about 28 days before transplant, after cytoreduction. The sample here was peripheral blood mononuclear cells, taken before stem cell transplant. These receptors originate from a man aged 50-60 years with acute myeloid leukemia. Some clones in this sample may be carry-over from other donors' samples.

This chain joins TRBV2 and TRBJ2-1; TRBD1 agrees at 8 bases. The V gene end was trimmed by 6 bases and the J gene end by 3 bases; junction bases not matched to a gene: 4. Germline V gene sequence: CDR1 SNHLY, CDR2 FYNNEI. The CDR3 totals 14 residues. The CDR3 bases are TGTGCCAGCAGCTGGACAGGGAGCTACAATGAGCAGTTCTTC. This sequence encodes CASSWTGSYNEQFF.

The genes are TRBV11-2 and TRBJ1-2, with D hard to call. V lost 1 base and J 5 bases, leaving 8 bases between the germline ends. Germline V gene lookup returns CDR1 SGHAT and CDR2 FQNNGV. The CDR3 runs 13 residues. The CDR3 region has the DNA TGTGCCAGCAGCTTAGGAAGTGTGTATGGCTACACCTTC. Its translation: CASSLGSVYGYTF.

This clone is a singleton in its sample. The chain uses TRBV30 and TRBJ1-1; 7 bases match TRBD1. J gave up 1 base and V 0 bases, and 14 bases lay outside the gene matches. Germline CDR1 and CDR2: GTSNPN and SVGIG (reference sequence). The CDR3 loop spans 18 amino acids. The CDR3 bases are TGTGCCTGGAGTGTACAGGCAGGGGGTTCGGCTTGGAACACTGAAGCTTTCTTT. Its protein is CAWSVQAGGSAWNTEAFF.

V is TRBV10-3 and J is TRBJ2-3; 9 nucleotides align to TRBD2. The CDR3 has 14 amino acids. The germline V gene has CDR1 ENHRY and CDR2 SYGVKD. The V segment lost 3 bases and the J segment 6 bases; nucleotides outside the gene matches: 4. Here the CDR3 reads CAISEVAGVDTQYF. The CDR3, as DNA: TGTGCCATCAGTGAAGTAGCGGGGGTTGATACGCAGTATTTT.

This chain connects TRBV27 to TRBJ2-3; 7 positions agree with TRBD1. The J segment lost 5 bases and the V segment lost 3 bases, leaving 14 bases of the junction unmatched. CDR1 is MNHEY, CDR2 SMNVEV, per germline (reference sequence). The CDR3 totals 17 residues. The CDR3 DNA reads TGTGCCAGCAGTTTGTCACCCGAGGGGGCGCGTAAAGATACGCAGTATTTT. Translated, it gives CASSLSPEGARKDTQYF.

The chain recombines TRBV2 with TRBJ1-1, with 8 positions matching TRBD1. The CDR3 is 14 amino acids. V lost 6 bases, J lost 3 bases, and 6 bases stayed unmatched. The V gene's germline CDR1 is SNHLY and CDR2 FYNNEI. CDR3 bases: TGTGCCAGCAGGGACAGGGCCGGGGACACTGAAGCTTTCTTT. This sequence encodes CASRDRAGDTEAFF.

V usage is TRBV7-6 and J usage is TRBJ2-7; D gene ambiguous. V was trimmed by 0 bases and J by 6 bases, leaving 9 bases between them. The CDR3 is made up of 13 amino acids. CDR1 and CDR2 (germline): SGHVS, FNYEAQ. The CDR3 loop is CASSLAELSEQYF. CDR3 nucleotides: TGTGCCAGCAGCTTAGCTGAATTGAGCGAGCAGTACTTC.

The rearrangement links TRBV5-1 to TRBJ2-5, with D maybe TRBD2 (5 bases). The CDR3 is 14 amino acids. Trimming pared 0 bases from V and 1 base from J, leaving 7 bases between. CDR1 and CDR2 from the germline V gene are SGHRS and YFSETQ. CDR3 protein: CASSLAGSQETQYF. In DNA, the CDR3 is TGCGCCAGCAGCTTGGCGGGGTCCCAAGAGACCCAGTACTTC.

This clone showed up just once. The rearrangement links TRBV7-2 to TRBJ1-6; D gene ambiguous. Germline assignment: CDR1 SGHTA and CDR2 FQGNSA. The V end lost 6 bases, the J end lost 8 bases, and 8 bases lay between the germline ends. This CDR3 spans 12 amino acids. The CDR3 DNA is TGTGCCAGCAGTTCCAGCCATTCACCCCTCCACTTT. Its translation is CASSSSHSPLHF.

The CDR3 reads CASSLGQLRGRGSPLHF. In DNA form, the CDR3 reads TGTGCCAGCAGCTTAGGACAACTGAGGGGTAGGGGTTCACCCCTCCACTTT. This chain links TRBV7-9 with TRBJ1-6; the D gene is possibly TRBD1 (5 bases). CDR1 SEHNR and CDR2 FQNEAQ come from the germline V gene (reference sequence). Deletions cut 1 base from V and 9 bases from J, with 19 bases between. The CDR3 is 17 amino acids.

The chain joins TRBV28 to TRBJ1-2; TRBD1 agrees at 7 bases. J was trimmed by 2 bases and V by 8 bases; bases with no gene match: 8. The CDR3 extends over 14 amino acids. Per the germline V gene, CDR1 is MDHEN and CDR2 is SYDVKM. This CDR3 is CASLYAGGNYGYTF. As DNA, the CDR3 is TGTGCCAGCCTCTATGCAGGGGGGAACTATGGCTACACCTTC.

V and J are TRBV11-3 and TRBJ2-2; no clear D gene. Trimming shortened V by 3 bases and J by 7 bases, and 6 bases separated the two germline ends. Germline values: CDR1 SGHNT, CDR2 YENEEA. CDR3 length: 12 residues. As DNA, the CDR3 is TGTGCCAGCAGCTTTGCCGGCGGGGAGCTGTTTTTT. This codes for CASSFAGGELFF.

V and J are TRBV6-5 and TRBJ1-5; D uncertain. The CDR3 is 14 residues long. V was cut by 6 bases and J by 0 bases, with 9 bases left in between. Per the germline V gene, CDR1 is MNHEY and CDR2 is SVGAGI. This CDR3 reads CASSQQNSNQPQHF. CDR3 coding DNA: TGTGCCAGCAGCCAACAGAATAGCAATCAGCCCCAGCATTTT.

V usage is TRBV7-2 and J usage is TRBJ2-2; TRBD1 matches at 10 bases. The CDR3 consists of 15 residues. Germline assignment: CDR1 SGHTA and CDR2 FQGNSA. Unmatched junction bases numbered 4, after V lost 5 bases and J lost 4 bases. The CDR3 loop reads CASSPGQGGTGELFF. The CDR3 coding sequence is TGTGCCAGCAGCCCAGGACAGGGGGGCACCGGGGAGCTGTTTTTT.

J is TRBJ2-3 and V is TRBV4-1; D not certain. V was clipped by 0 bases and J by 6 bases, with 13 bases between them. The CDR3 consists of 15 residues. From germline, CDR1 is MGHRA and CDR2 YSYEKL. The CDR3 nucleotides read TGCGCCAGCAGCCAAGATCCCGGGTTTTTGGATACGCAGTATTTT. This codes for CASSQDPGFLDTQYF.

DNA for the CDR3: TGTGCCAGCAGCTTCCCATGGACAGGTAGCTCCTACGAGCAGTACTTC. The encoded protein is CASSFPWTGSSYEQYF. V is TRBV7-9 and J is TRBJ2-7; 7 positions match TRBD1. Germline V gives CDR1 SEHNR, CDR2 FQNEAQ (reference sequence). This CDR3 region has 16 residues. Trimming cost V 3 bases and J 0 bases; bases outside gene matches: 8.

CDR3 in amino acids: CASSSLVGGTRNTGELFF. DNA for the CDR3: TGTGCCAGCAGCTCCCTTGTGGGGGGGACAAGGAACACCGGGGAGCTGTTTTTT. The J gene is TRBJ2-2, the V gene TRBV5-6; the D gene is possibly TRBD2 (7 bases). The germline V gene encodes CDR1 SGHDT and CDR2 YYEEEE. Trimming shortened V by 3 bases and J by 1 base, and 19 bases separated the two germline ends. This CDR3 contains 18 residues.

The chain carries TRBV4-1 and TRBJ2-7; possibly TRBD1 for D (5 bases). The CDR3 runs 13 residues. The V end was cut by 4 bases, the J end by 6 bases, with 13 bases between. Germline V gene lookup returns CDR1 MGHRA and CDR2 YSYEKL. The CDR3 is CASSRGGVLEQYF. The CDR3 DNA reads TGCGCCAGCAGCCGGGGCGGAGTTCTCGAGCAGTACTTC.

J is TRBJ2-7 and V is TRBV9, with D maybe TRBD2 (6 bases). The length of the CDR3 is 14 residues. V lost 4 bases to trimming and J lost 1 base, with 12 bases between them. Germline lookup yields CDR1 SGDLS and CDR2 YYNGEE. The CDR3 protein is CASSPGVPSYEQYF. The CDR3 DNA follows: TGTGCCAGCAGCCCGGGGGTTCCGTCCTACGAGCAGTACTTC.

The chain carries TRBV28 and TRBJ2-7, with 8 bases lining up with TRBD1. Germline V gene sequence: CDR1 MDHEN, CDR2 SYDVKM. With V trimmed by 5 bases and J by 1 base, 4 bases remained unmatched. CDR3 size: 14 residues. CDR3 protein: CASSEQGGSYEQYF. The CDR3, as DNA: TGTGCCAGCAGTGAACAGGGGGGATCCTACGAGCAGTACTTC.

The chain recombines TRBV5-1 with TRBJ1-5, with D tentatively TRBD1 (6 bases). CDR3 length: 17 amino acids. In germline, CDR1 is SGHRS, CDR2 YFSETQ. Trimming took off 4 bases at V and 2 bases at J, with 19 bases between the two ends. The CDR3 protein is CASSRNAQGSGNQPQHF. In DNA, the CDR3 is TGCGCCAGCAGCCGGAATGCACAGGGATCGGGCAATCAGCCCCAGCATTTT.